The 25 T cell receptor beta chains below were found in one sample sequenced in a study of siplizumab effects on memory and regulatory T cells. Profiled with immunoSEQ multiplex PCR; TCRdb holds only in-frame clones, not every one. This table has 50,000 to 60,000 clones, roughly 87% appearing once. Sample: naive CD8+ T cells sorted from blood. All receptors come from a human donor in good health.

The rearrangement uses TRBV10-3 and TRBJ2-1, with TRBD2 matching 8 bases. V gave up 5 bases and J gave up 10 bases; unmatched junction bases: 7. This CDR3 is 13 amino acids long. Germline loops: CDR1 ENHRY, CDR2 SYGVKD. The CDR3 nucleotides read TGTGCCATCAGTCCCGGGGGGGCTAGGGAGCAGTTCTTC. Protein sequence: CAISPGGAREQFF.

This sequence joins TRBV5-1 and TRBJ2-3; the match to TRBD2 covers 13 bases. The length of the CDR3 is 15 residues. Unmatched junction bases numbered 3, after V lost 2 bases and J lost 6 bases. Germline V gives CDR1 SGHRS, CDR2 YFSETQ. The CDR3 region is CASSLLAGGPDTQYF. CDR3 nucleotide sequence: TGCGCCAGCAGCTTACTAGCGGGGGGGCCCGATACGCAGTATTTT.

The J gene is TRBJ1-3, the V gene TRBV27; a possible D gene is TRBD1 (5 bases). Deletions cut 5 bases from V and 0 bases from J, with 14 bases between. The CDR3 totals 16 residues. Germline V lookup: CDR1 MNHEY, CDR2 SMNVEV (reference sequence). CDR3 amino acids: CASSEIGVNSGNTIYF. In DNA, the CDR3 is TGTGCCAGCAGTGAGATAGGGGTAAACTCTGGAAACACCATATATTTT.

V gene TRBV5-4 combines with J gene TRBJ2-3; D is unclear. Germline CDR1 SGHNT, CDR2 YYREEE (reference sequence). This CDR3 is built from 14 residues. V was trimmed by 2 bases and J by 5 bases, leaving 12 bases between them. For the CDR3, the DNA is TGTGCCAGCAGCTTAGTCAGCCAAGGAGATACGCAGTATTTT. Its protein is CASSLVSQGDTQYF. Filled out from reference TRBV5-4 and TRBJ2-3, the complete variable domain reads ETGVTQSPTHLIKTRGQQVTLRCSSQSGHNTVSWYQQALGQGPQFIFQYYREEENGRGNFPPRFSGLQFPNYSSELNVNALELDDSALYLCASSLVSQGDTQYFGPGTRLTVL.

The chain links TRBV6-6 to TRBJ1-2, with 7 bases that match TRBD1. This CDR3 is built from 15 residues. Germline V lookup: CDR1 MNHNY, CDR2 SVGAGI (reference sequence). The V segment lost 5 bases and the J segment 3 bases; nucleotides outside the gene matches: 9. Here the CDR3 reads CASSGQEARDYGYTF. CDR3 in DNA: TGTGCCAGCAGTGGACAGGAGGCTAGAGACTATGGCTACACCTTC.

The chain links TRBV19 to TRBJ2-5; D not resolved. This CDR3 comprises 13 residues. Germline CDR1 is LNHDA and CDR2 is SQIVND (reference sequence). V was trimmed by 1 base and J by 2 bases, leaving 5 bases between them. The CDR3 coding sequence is TGTGCCAGTAGTATAGCTGTTCAAGAGACCCAGTACTTC. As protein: CASSIAVQETQYF.

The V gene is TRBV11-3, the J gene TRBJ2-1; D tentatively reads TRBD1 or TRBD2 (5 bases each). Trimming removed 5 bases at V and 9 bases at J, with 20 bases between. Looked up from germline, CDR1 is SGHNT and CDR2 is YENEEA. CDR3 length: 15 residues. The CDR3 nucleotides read TGTGCCAGCAGCCATTTACGGGACCTTCCTGGTGAGCAGTTCTTC. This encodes CASSHLRDLPGEQFF.

The DNA for the CDR3 is TGTGCCAGCAGCTTGGAACCTTCCTCGGGCTACGAGCAGTACTTC. Protein sequence: CASSLEPSSGYEQYF. The chain is built from TRBV5-6 and TRBJ2-7; no reliable D call. CDR1 is SGHDT and CDR2 is YYEEEE in the germline V gene. CDR3 length: 15 amino acids. V dropped 0 bases and J dropped 3 bases, with 13 bases sitting between them.

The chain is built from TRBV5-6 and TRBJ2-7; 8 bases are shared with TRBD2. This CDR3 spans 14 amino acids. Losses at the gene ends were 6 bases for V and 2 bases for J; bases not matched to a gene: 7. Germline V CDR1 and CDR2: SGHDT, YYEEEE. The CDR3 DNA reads TGTGCCAGCATCACTAGCGGAAATACCTACGAGCAGTACTTC. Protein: CASITSGNTYEQYF.

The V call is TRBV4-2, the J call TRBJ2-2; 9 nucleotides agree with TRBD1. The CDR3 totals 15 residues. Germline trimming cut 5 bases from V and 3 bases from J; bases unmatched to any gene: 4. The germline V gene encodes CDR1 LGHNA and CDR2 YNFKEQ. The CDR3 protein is CASSWTGEDTGELFF. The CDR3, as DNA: TGTGCCAGCAGCTGGACAGGGGAGGACACCGGGGAGCTGTTTTTT.

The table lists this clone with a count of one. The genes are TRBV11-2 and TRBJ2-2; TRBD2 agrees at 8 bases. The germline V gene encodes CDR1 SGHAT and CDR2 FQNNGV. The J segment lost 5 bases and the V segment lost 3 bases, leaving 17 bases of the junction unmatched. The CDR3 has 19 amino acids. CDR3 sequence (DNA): TGTGCCAGCAGCTTGGGGGACTCAGGAGTAGCGGGGCCTACCGGGGAGCTGTTTTTT. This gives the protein CASSLGDSGVAGPTGELFF.

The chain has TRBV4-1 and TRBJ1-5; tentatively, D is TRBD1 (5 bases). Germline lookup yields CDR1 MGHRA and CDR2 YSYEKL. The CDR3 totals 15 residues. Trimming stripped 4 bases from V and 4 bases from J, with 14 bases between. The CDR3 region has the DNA TGCGCCAGCAGCCGAATCGAGGAGGGGAATCAGCCCCAGCATTTT. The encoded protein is CASSRIEEGNQPQHF.

The DNA for the CDR3 is TGTGCCAGCAGTACCGGGACTGGACCCTACGAGCAGTACTTC. This gives the protein CASSTGTGPYEQYF. The chain joins TRBV27 to TRBJ2-7, with D possibly being TRBD2 (6 bases). The length of the CDR3 is 14 residues. V lost 5 bases and J 2 bases, leaving 13 bases between the germline ends. Germline V lookup: CDR1 MNHEY, CDR2 SMNVEV (reference sequence).

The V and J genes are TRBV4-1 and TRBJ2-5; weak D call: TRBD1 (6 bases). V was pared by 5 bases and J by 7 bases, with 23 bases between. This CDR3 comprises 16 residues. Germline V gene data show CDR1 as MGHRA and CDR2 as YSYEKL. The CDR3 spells CASSETYAGVSATQYF. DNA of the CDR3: TGCGCCAGCAGCGAAACCTACGCAGGGGTATCGGCGACCCAGTACTTC.

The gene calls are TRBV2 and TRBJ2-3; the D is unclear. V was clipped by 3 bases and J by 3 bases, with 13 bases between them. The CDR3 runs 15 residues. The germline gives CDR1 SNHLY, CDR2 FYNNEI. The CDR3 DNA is TGTGCCAGCAGTGAGATCTTAGCTGGAACAGATACGCAGTATTTT. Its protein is CASSEILAGTDTQYF.

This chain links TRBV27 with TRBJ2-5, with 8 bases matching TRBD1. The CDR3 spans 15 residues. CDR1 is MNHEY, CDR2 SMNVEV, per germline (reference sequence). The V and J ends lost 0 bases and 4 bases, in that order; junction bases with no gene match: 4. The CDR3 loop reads CASSLSSGTGETQYF. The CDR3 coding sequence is TGTGCCAGCAGTTTATCCTCCGGGACAGGAGAGACCCAGTACTTC.

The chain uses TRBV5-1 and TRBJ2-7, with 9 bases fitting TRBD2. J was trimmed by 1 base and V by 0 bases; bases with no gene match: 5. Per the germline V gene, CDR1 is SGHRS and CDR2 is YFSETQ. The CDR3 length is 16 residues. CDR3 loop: CASSLGPAGGSYEQYF. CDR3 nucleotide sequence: TGCGCCAGCAGCTTGGGTCCAGCGGGAGGTTCCTACGAGCAGTACTTC. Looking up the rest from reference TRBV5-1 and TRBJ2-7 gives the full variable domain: KAGVTQTPRYLIKTRGQQVTLSCSPISGHRSVSWYQQTPGQGLQFLFEYFSETQRNKGNFPGRFSGRQFSNSRSEMNVSTLELGDSALYLCASSLGPAGGSYEQYFGPGTRLTVT.

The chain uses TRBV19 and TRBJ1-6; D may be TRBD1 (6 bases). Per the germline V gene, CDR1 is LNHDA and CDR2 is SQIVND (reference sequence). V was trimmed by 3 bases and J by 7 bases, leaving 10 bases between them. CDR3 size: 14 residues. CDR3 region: CASSISGTNSPLHF. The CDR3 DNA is TGTGCCAGTAGTATTTCAGGGACAAATTCACCCCTCCACTTT.

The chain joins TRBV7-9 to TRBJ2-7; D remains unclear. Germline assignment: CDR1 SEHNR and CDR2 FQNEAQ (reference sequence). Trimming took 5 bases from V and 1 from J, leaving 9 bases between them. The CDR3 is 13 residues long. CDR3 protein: CASSPAASYEQYF. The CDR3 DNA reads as TGTGCCAGCAGCCCTGCAGCTTCCTACGAGCAGTACTTC.

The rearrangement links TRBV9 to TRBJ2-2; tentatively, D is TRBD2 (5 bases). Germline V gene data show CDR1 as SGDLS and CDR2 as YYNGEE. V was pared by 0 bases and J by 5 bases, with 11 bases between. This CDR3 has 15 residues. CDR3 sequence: CASSVASYLTGELFF. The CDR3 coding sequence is TGTGCCAGCAGCGTAGCTAGCTACCTTACCGGGGAGCTGTTTTTT. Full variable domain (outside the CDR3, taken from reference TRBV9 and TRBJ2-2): DSGVTQTPKHLITATGQRVTLRCSPRSGDLSVYWYQQSLDQGLQFLIQYYNGEERAKGNILERFSAQQFPDLHSELNLSSLELGDSALYFCASSVASYLTGELFFGEGSRLTVL.

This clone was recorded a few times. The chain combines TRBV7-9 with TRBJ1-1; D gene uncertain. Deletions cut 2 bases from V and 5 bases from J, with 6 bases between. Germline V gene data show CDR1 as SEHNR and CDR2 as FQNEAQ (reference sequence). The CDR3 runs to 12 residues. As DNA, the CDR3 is TGTGCCAGCAGCTTATGGGGAACTGAAGCTTTCTTT. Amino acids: CASSLWGTEAFF.

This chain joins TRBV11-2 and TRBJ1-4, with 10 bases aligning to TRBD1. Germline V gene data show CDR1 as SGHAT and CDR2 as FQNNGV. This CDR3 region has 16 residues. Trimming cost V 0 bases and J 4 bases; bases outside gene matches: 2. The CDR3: CASSLDRDRGNEKLFF. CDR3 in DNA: TGTGCCAGCAGCTTAGACCGGGACAGGGGTAATGAAAAACTGTTTTTT. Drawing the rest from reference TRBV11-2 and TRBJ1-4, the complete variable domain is EAGVAQSPRYKIIEKRQSVAFWCNPISGHATLYWYQQILGQGPKLLIQFQNNGVVDDSQLPKDRFSAERLKGVDSTLKIQPAKLEDSAVYLCASSLDRDRGNEKLFFGSGTQLSVL.

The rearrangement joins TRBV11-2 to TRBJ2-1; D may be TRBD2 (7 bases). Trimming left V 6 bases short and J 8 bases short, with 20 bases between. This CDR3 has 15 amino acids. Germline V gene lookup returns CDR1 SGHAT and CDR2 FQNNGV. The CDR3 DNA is TGTGCCAGCAGAGGTGGGGGGGCGCCGGTCTATGAGCAGTTCTTC. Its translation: CASRGGGAPVYEQFF.

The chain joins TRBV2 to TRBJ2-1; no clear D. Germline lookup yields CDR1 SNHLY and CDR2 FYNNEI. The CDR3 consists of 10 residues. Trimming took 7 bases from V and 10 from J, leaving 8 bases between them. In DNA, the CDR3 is TGTGCCAGCATGCGCGCAGAGCAGTTCTTC. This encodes CASMRAEQFF.

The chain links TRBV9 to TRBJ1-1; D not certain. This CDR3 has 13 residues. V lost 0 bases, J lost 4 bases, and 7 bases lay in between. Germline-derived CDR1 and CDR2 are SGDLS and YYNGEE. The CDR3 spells CASSVAGTTEAFF. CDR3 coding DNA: TGTGCCAGCAGCGTAGCGGGCACCACTGAAGCTTTCTTT.